One T cell receptor beta chain is described in this entry. Its antigen is currently unknown. The data originate from a study of T cell responses to AZD1222 COVID-19 vaccine. Here immunoSEQ multiplex PCR was the method, and the copy in TCRdb shows in-frame clones only, minus some. The repertoire consists of about 150,000 clones, with 90% occurring once and the leading ten covering 1.5%. General observations from the study: Clonal diversity was possibly underestimated, and the donors were mostly white British, with more females. The study found vaccine-associated CD4 TCRs spanning spike, dominant at 160-218 and 743-854. Repertoire sampling was restricted to post-peak T cell response timepoints.

This material consisted of peripheral blood, taken 28 days after the second AZD1222 dose. The TCR comes from an adult who received the AZD1222 COVID-19 vaccine.

In DNA, the CDR3 is TGTGCCAGCAGGGGACAGGGAAGGTACCAGCCCCAGCATTTT. Its translation is CASRGQGRYQPQHF. V usage is TRBV6-5 and J usage is TRBJ1-5; TRBD1 agrees at 9 bases. This CDR3 has 14 amino acids. Germline CDR1 reads MNHEY; CDR2 reads SVGAGI. Unmatched junction bases numbered 7, after V lost 6 bases and J lost 7 bases.